Shown below are 26 T cell receptor beta chains from a single sample sequenced in a study of CD8 T cells in ankylosing spondylitis. TCRdb fed the 5' RACE reads into MiXCR, producing one record per CDR3 protein. This table holds around 150,000 distinct CDR3 sequences, approximately 16% found once. The sample consisted of blood, either unsorted or a sorted T cell fraction (not recorded which). The receptors stem from a male donor with ankylosing spondylitis or in good health (not recorded which).

This clonotype was observed at least ten times. This sequence joins TRBV20-1 and TRBJ2-3; 11 bases are shared with TRBD2. Germline trimming cut 3 bases from V and 4 bases from J; bases unmatched to any gene: 6. The germline CDR1 and CDR2 sequences are DFQATT and SNEGSKA (reference sequence). The CDR3 is 15 residues long. CDR3 sequence: CSARKTSGSPDTQYF. In nucleotides, the CDR3 is TGCAGTGCTAGGAAAACTAGCGGGAGCCCAGATACGCAGTATTTT.

This clonotype has only a few counts. The V and J genes are TRBV28 and TRBJ2-5; 9 positions match TRBD2. Germline CDR1 and CDR2: MDHEN and SYDVKM. CDR3 length: 15 amino acids. V lost 1 base, J lost 4 bases, and 4 bases stayed unmatched. CDR3 loop: CASSLSAGGGETQYF. The CDR3 DNA follows: TGTGCCAGCAGTTTATCAGCGGGAGGAGGAGAGACCCAGTACTTC.

This clonotype was picked up many times. The chain employs TRBV10-3 and TRBJ2-2; 7 nucleotides match TRBD2. Germline assignment: CDR1 ENHRY and CDR2 SYGVKD. With 6 bases clipped from V and 0 bases from J, the junction kept 4 bases outside the gene matches. The CDR3 is 15 amino acids. DNA for the CDR3: TGTGCCATCAGAACTAGCGTTACGAACACCGGGGAGCTGTTTTTT. Amino acids: CAIRTSVTNTGELFF.

This clonotype was recorded at least ten times. In DNA, the CDR3 is TGCGCCAGCAGCCGGGACGGAGCCCTGGGGACTGAAGCTTTCTTT. The encoded protein is CASSRDGALGTEAFF. J is TRBJ1-1 and V is TRBV5-1; D might be TRBD1 (5 bases). V lost 4 bases and J lost 5, with 18 bases in between. This CDR3 spans 15 amino acids. Germline CDR1 SGHRS, CDR2 YFSETQ.

This clonotype was seen at least ten times. This sequence joins TRBV7-9 and TRBJ2-3; D is undetermined. V was pared by 5 bases and J by 2 bases, with 14 bases between. CDR1 is SEHNR and CDR2 is FQNEAQ in the germline V gene (reference sequence). CDR3 size: 15 residues. The CDR3 reads CASSRSSRYTDTQYF. The CDR3 nucleotides are TGTGCCAGCAGCCGGTCCTCCCGATACACAGATACGCAGTATTTT.

This clonotype was seen a handful of times. This chain uses TRBV11-2 with TRBJ2-5, with D maybe TRBD2 (6 bases). V lost 5 bases, J lost 5 bases, and 18 bases lay in between. CDR1 SGHAT and CDR2 FQNNGV come from the germline V gene. The CDR3 has 15 residues. The CDR3 is CASSPAGLDRETQYF. CDR3 sequence (DNA): TGTGCCAGCAGCCCTGCGGGGTTGGATCGCGAGACCCAGTACTTC.

This clonotype was seen only a few times. V gene TRBV10-2 combines with J gene TRBJ2-3; D could derive from TRBD1 or TRBD2 (6 bases each). CDR3 size: 14 residues. V shed 6 bases and J shed 3 bases, with 13 bases lying between them. Germline-derived CDR1 and CDR2 are WSHSY and SAAADI. CDR3 coding DNA: TGCGCCAGCAGCCTGACTAGGGGGACAGATACGCAGTATTTT. It yields the protein CASSLTRGTDTQYF.

The chain joins TRBV6-2 or TRBV6-3 to TRBJ2-5, with TRBD2 identical over 10 bases. From germline, CDR1 is MNHEY and CDR2 SVGEGT. This CDR3 is 14 amino acids long. V dropped 7 bases and J dropped 6; count of bases not matched to a gene: 8. Here the CDR3 reads CASNQPGLAKTQYF. The CDR3 DNA sequence: TGTGCCAGCAATCAACCGGGACTAGCGAAGACCCAGTACTTC.

This clonotype was counted many times. This chain uses TRBV27 with TRBJ1-5; a possible D gene is TRBD1 (5 bases). The germline V gene encodes CDR1 MNHEY and CDR2 SMNVEV (reference sequence). This CDR3 contains 14 residues. V dropped 4 bases and J dropped 6 bases, with 13 bases sitting between them. The CDR3 sequence is CASSSQGWRQPQHF. The CDR3 bases are TGTGCCAGCAGTTCTCAGGGATGGCGTCAGCCCCAGCATTTT.

This clonotype was counted ten times or more. V and J are TRBV11-2 and TRBJ2-5; TRBD1 matches at 8 bases. This CDR3 region has 13 residues. V was clipped by 8 bases and J by 0 bases; unmatched bases: 2. The V gene's germline CDR1 is SGHAT and CDR2 FQNNGV. CDR3 DNA: TGTGCCAGCGGACAGGGTTACCAAGAGACCCAGTACTTC. Its protein product is CASGQGYQETQYF.

This clonotype occurred many times. The V gene is TRBV7-2, the J gene TRBJ1-3; D unresolved. Germline CDR1 reads SGHTA; CDR2 reads FQGNSA. The length of the CDR3 is 14 residues. V lost 4 bases and J lost 1, with 8 bases in between. CDR3 amino acids: CASSSPASGNTIYF. The CDR3 region has the DNA TGTGCCAGCAGCTCCCCAGCTTCTGGAAACACCATATATTTT.

This clonotype occurred many times. This rearrangement joins TRBV5-1 to TRBJ2-1, with 13 bases matching TRBD2. The length of the CDR3 is 15 residues. The ends lost 6 bases at V and 6 bases at J; junction bases unmatched: 6. CDR1 is SGHRS, CDR2 YFSETQ, per germline. The CDR3 DNA reads TGCGCCAGCAACCCCGGGACTAGCGGGATCAATGAGCAGTTCTTC. It is translated as CASNPGTSGINEQFF. Using reference TRBV5-1 and TRBJ2-1 for the parts outside the CDR3, the full variable domain is KAGVTQTPRYLIKTRGQQVTLSCSPISGHRSVSWYQQTPGQGLQFLFEYFSETQRNKGNFPGRFSGRQFSNSRSEMNVSTLELGDSALYLCASNPGTSGINEQFFGPGTRLTVL.

This clonotype was observed many times. The chain employs TRBV20-1 and TRBJ2-1, with D possibly being TRBD2 (6 bases). The CDR3 is 10 residues long. Between the trimmed V and J ends, which lost 5 bases and 13 bases, there was a span of 12 bases. Germline assignment: CDR1 DFQATT and CDR2 SNEGSKA (reference sequence). As DNA, the CDR3 is TGCAGTGCTCTCAGCGGGTCACAGTTCTTC. Protein: CSALSGSQFF.

This sequence joins TRBV5-1 and TRBJ2-3, with 9 nucleotides matching TRBD2. J was trimmed by 0 bases and V by 3 bases; bases with no gene match: 8. This CDR3 is built from 17 residues. Germline V gene lookup returns CDR1 SGHRS and CDR2 YFSETQ. The CDR3 region is CASSSLRTSGSTDTQYF. As DNA, the CDR3 is TGCGCCAGCAGCTCCCTCCGTACTAGCGGGAGCACAGATACGCAGTATTTT.

This clonotype was detected ten times or more. V gene TRBV5-1 combines with J gene TRBJ2-3; a weak D match, TRBD1 (5 bases). This CDR3 has 14 amino acids. Germline V gives CDR1 SGHRS, CDR2 YFSETQ. Trimming took off 4 bases at V and 12 bases at J, with 21 bases between the two ends. This chain's CDR3 is CASSGGSDRNRQYF. The CDR3 nucleotides read TGCGCCAGCAGCGGCGGATCCGACAGAAACCGACAGTATTTT.

As regards this clonotype: Possible read error: a much larger clone is one base away. The chain joins TRBV5-4 to TRBJ2-1; TRBD2 aligns across 11 bases. CDR3 length equals 14 residues. V lost 7 bases and J lost 7; bases outside the gene matches: 7. Germline CDR1 is SGHNT and CDR2 is YYREEE (reference sequence). The CDR3 loop is CASRGLAAENEQFF. CDR3 coding DNA: TGTGCCAGCCGGGGACTAGCGGCAGAAAATGAGCAGTTCTTC.

This clonotype was recorded many times. The J gene is TRBJ2-2, the V gene TRBV20-1; D might be TRBD2 (5 bases). The V gene's germline CDR1 is DFQATT and CDR2 SNEGSKA (reference sequence). The length of the CDR3 is 13 residues. Trimming cost V 5 bases and J 5 bases, with 12 bases left between them. The CDR3 sequence is CSASGIRTGELFF. CDR3 sequence (DNA): TGCAGTGCTTCGGGGATCCGGACCGGGGAGCTGTTTTTT.

This clonotype was detected ten times or more. V gene TRBV5-1 combines with J gene TRBJ1-3, with D unclear. CDR3 length: 15 residues. V shed 2 bases and J shed 0 bases, with 9 bases lying between them. Germline-derived CDR1 and CDR2 are SGHRS and YFSETQ. As DNA, the CDR3 is TGCGCCAGCAGCTTAGACGGTTACTCTGGAAACACCATATATTTT. Translation gives CASSLDGYSGNTIYF.

In its sample, this clonotype was seen a few times. The chain is built from TRBV25-1 and TRBJ2-1; D is perhaps TRBD1 or TRBD2 (5 bases each). Germline V CDR1 and CDR2: MGHDK, SYGVNS. This CDR3 comprises 11 residues. Trimming left V 8 bases short and J 6 bases short, with 8 bases between. CDR3 loop: CASHGGNEQFF. CDR3 coding DNA: TGTGCCAGCCATGGGGGCAATGAGCAGTTCTTC.

This clonotype turned up a few times. A much larger clone is a single base away; this may be a read error. The genes are TRBV6-6 and TRBJ1-2, with a possible D match to TRBD1 (5 bases). Trimming shortened V by 9 bases and J by 3 bases, and 11 bases separated the two germline ends. The CDR3 is 12 residues long. Germline values: CDR1 MNHNY, CDR2 SVGAGI (reference sequence). CDR3 nucleotide sequence: TGTGCCAGTGCGGGGGGGGACTATGGCTACACCTTC. Translated, it gives CASAGGDYGYTF.

This clonotype has a count of ten or more. The gene calls are TRBV9 and TRBJ2-2; 9 nucleotides line up with TRBD1. This CDR3 has 17 amino acids. Trimming took 4 bases from V and 5 from J; bases not matched to a gene: 12. The V gene's germline CDR1 is SGDLS and CDR2 YYNGEE. The CDR3 bases are TGTGCCAGCAGCAACCGTCTGGGACAGGGATTTACCGGGGAGCTGTTTTTT. The encoded protein is CASSNRLGQGFTGELFF.

This clonotype was counted between two and nine times. CDR3 in amino acids: CASSPPADTQYF. The CDR3 region has the DNA TGTGCCAGCTCACCACCCGCAGATACGCAGTATTTT. V is TRBV18 and J is TRBJ2-3; D call uncertain. Germline V gene lookup returns CDR1 KGHSH and CDR2 LQKENI. The CDR3 is made up of 12 amino acids. V gave up 0 bases and J gave up 4 bases, with 2 bases separating them.

In this sample, this clonotype turned up many times. V usage is TRBV20-1 and J usage is TRBJ2-1; TRBD2 matches at 11 bases. Trimming cost V 6 bases and J 5 bases; bases outside gene matches: 12. The CDR3 covers 16 residues. Germline-derived CDR1 and CDR2 are DFQATT and SNEGSKA (reference sequence). The CDR3 DNA reads TGCAGTGCCCTATCGAAGGTACTAGCGGGAGACAATGAGCAGTTCTTC. It codes for CSALSKVLAGDNEQFF.

In this sample, this clonotype turned up once. The chain links TRBV20-1 to TRBJ2-7, with 10 bases matching TRBD2. V lost 7 bases, J lost 4 bases, and 16 bases stayed unmatched. The CDR3 contains 16 residues. Germline V gene data show CDR1 as DFQATT and CDR2 as SNEGSKA (reference sequence). The CDR3 region is CSDISRLAGVGYEQYF. Written as DNA, the CDR3 is TGCAGTGATATTAGCCGCCTAGCGGGAGTAGGGTACGAGCAGTACTTC.

This clonotype occurred a few times. The V gene is TRBV20-1, the J gene TRBJ2-3; D unresolved. V lost 0 bases, J lost 1 base, and 11 bases lay in between. The V gene's germline CDR1 is DFQATT and CDR2 SNEGSKA (reference sequence). CDR3 length equals 15 residues. The CDR3 DNA follows: TGCAGTGCTAGAGATCCCAACTACGGCACAGATACGCAGTATTTT. Its protein is CSARDPNYGTDTQYF.

This clonotype came up a few times. The CDR3 here is CASSPLAGGQETQYF. The CDR3 DNA sequence: TGTGCCAGCTCACCACTAGCGGGAGGTCAAGAGACCCAGTACTTC. V usage is TRBV18 and J usage is TRBJ2-5, with 10 bases identical to TRBD2. Germline V CDR1 and CDR2: KGHSH, LQKENI. Unmatched junction bases numbered 1, after V lost 1 base and J lost 2 bases. There are 15 residues in the CDR3.